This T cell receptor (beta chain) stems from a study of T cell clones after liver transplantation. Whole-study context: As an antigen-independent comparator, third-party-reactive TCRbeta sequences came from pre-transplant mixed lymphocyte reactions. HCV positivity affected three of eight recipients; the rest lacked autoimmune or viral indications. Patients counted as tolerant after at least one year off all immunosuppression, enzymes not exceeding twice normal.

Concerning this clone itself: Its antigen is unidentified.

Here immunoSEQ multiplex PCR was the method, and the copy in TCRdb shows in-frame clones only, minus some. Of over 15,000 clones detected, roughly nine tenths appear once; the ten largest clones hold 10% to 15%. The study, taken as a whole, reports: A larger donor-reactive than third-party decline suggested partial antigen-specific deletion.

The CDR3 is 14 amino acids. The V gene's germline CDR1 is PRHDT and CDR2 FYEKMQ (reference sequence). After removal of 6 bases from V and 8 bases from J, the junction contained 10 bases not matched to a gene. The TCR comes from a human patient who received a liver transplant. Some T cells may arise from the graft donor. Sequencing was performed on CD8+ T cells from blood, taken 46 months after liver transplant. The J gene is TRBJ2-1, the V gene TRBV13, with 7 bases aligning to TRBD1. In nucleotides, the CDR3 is TGTGCCAGCAGTGAGGGCAGGGGGATCGATGAGCAGTTCTTC. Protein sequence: CASSEGRGIDEQFF.